A single sample gave rise to the 19 T cell receptor beta chains below, sequenced in a study of cytomegalovirus exposure and HLA in healthy donors. Sequencing was performed with immunoSEQ multiplex PCR; in TCRdb, only in-frame clones are kept and a portion is missing. The sample records 140,000 to 150,000 clones, 94% being singletons. Input material: PBMCs. These receptors all stem from a man younger than 30 in good health and CMV-seropositive.

V and J are TRBV28 and TRBJ1-1; D remains ambiguous. V lost 3 bases and J 4 bases, leaving 12 bases between the germline ends. The V gene's germline CDR1 is MDHEN and CDR2 SYDVKM. This CDR3 is 14 amino acids long. CDR3 sequence: CASSFSRRGTEAFF. The CDR3, as DNA: TGTGCCAGCAGTTTTTCCAGAAGAGGCACTGAAGCTTTCTTT.

The gene calls are TRBV2 and TRBJ2-5; 10 bases map to TRBD2. V shed 2 bases and J 5 bases; nucleotides not matched to a gene: 8. Germline V gene sequence: CDR1 SNHLY, CDR2 FYNNEI. The CDR3 runs to 16 residues. The CDR3 here is CASSEWRLAGVETQYF. The CDR3 nucleotides read TGTGCCAGCAGTGAATGGAGGCTAGCGGGAGTGGAGACCCAGTACTTC.

V is TRBV18 and J is TRBJ2-2; 7 positions match TRBD2. After removal of 3 bases from V and 2 bases from J, the junction contained 6 bases not matched to a gene. CDR1 and CDR2 (germline): KGHSH, LQKENI. The CDR3 runs to 16 residues. DNA of the CDR3: TGTGCCAGCTCACCTTCTAGCGGAGCTAACACCGGGGAGCTGTTTTTT. This encodes CASSPSSGANTGELFF.

V is TRBV28 and J is TRBJ1-5; D is possibly TRBD1 (5 bases). CDR1 and CDR2 from the germline V gene are MDHEN and SYDVKM. Trimming stripped 8 bases from V and 7 bases from J, with 18 bases between. The CDR3 totals 14 residues. Written as DNA, the CDR3 is TGTGCCAGCCAATCCGGGGGGGGAGGGCAGCCCCAGCATTTT. Protein: CASQSGGGGQPQHF. The whole variable domain, remainder taken from reference TRBV28 and TRBJ1-5, is DVKVTQSSRYLVKRTGEKVFLECVQDMDHENMFWYRQDPGLGLRLIYFSYDVKMKEKGDIPEGYSVSREKKERFSLILESASTNQTSMYLCASQSGGGGQPQHFGDGTRLSIL.

For the CDR3, the DNA is TGTGCCATCAGTGCGAGTCGGGGGGAACGGGATGAGCAGTTCTTC. It yields the protein CAISASRGERDEQFF. This sequence joins TRBV10-3 and TRBJ2-1; 7 nucleotides match TRBD2. The CDR3 runs to 15 residues. The germline V gene has CDR1 ENHRY and CDR2 SYGVKD. V lost 4 bases and J lost 8; bases outside the gene matches: 11.

The chain has TRBV2 and TRBJ2-3, with 10 nucleotides matching TRBD1. The trim removed 6 bases at V and 3 bases at J, leaving 0 bases unmatched. The CDR3 is 13 residues long. Germline V gene data show CDR1 as SNHLY and CDR2 as FYNNEI. The CDR3 protein is CASRGQGTDTQYF. Written as DNA, the CDR3 is TGTGCCAGCAGGGGACAGGGGACAGATACGCAGTATTTT. Together with reference TRBV2 and TRBJ2-3, the CDR3 gives the full variable domain: EPEVTQTPSHQVTQMGQEVILRCVPISNHLYFYWYRQILGQKVEFLVSFYNNEISEKSEIFDDQFSVERPDGSNFTLKIRSTKLEDSAMYFCASRGQGTDTQYFGPGTRLTVL.

The V gene is TRBV27, the J gene TRBJ2-7; the D gene is possibly TRBD2 (5 bases). Germline CDR1 and CDR2: MNHEY and SMNVEV (reference sequence). CDR3 length: 15 residues. Between the trimmed V and J ends, which lost 6 bases and 2 bases, there was a span of 17 bases. The CDR3 nucleotides read TGTGCCAGCAGCTTAGCCGCGGGCAGTCCCTACGAGCAGTACTTC. Its protein product is CASSLAAGSPYEQYF.

V is TRBV25-1 and J is TRBJ2-3; the match to TRBD1 covers 9 bases. Germline CDR1 reads MGHDK; CDR2 reads SYGVNS. The CDR3 covers 15 residues. The V segment lost 4 bases and the J segment 1 base; nucleotides outside the gene matches: 3. CDR3 sequence (DNA): TGTGCCAGCAGTGCTGACAGGGGGGGCACAGATACGCAGTATTTT. Amino acids: CASSADRGGTDTQYF.

CDR3 sequence reads: CASSANVRAFGYTF. CDR3 DNA sequence: TGTGCCAGCAGCGCGAATGTCAGGGCCTTTGGCTACACCTTC. The rearrangement uses TRBV9 and TRBJ1-2; a weak D match, TRBD1 (5 bases). V was cut by 3 bases and J by 7 bases, with 16 bases left in between. The V gene's germline CDR1 is SGDLS and CDR2 YYNGEE. The CDR3 sequence is 14 residues long.

This chain uses TRBV5-1 with TRBJ1-1, with no clear D. This CDR3 is built from 13 residues. Trimming took 0 bases from V and 4 from J, leaving 7 bases between them. CDR1 is SGHRS and CDR2 is YFSETQ in the germline V gene. CDR3 sequence reads: CASSLEQLTEAFF. The CDR3 DNA reads as TGCGCCAGCAGCTTGGAGCAACTCACTGAAGCTTTCTTT.

This rearrangement joins TRBV30 to TRBJ2-3; TRBD2 matches at 13 bases. The CDR3 is made up of 14 amino acids. CDR1 is GTSNPN and CDR2 is SVGIG in the germline V gene (reference sequence). Trimming cost V 1 base and J 10 bases; bases outside gene matches: 5. The CDR3 DNA follows: TGTGCCTGGAGTGGCGGGACTAGCGGGATCTCGCAGTATTTT. This codes for CAWSGGTSGISQYF.

This rearrangement joins TRBV25-1 to TRBJ2-1; possibly TRBD2 for D (6 bases). The CDR3 consists of 13 residues. Germline V gene sequence: CDR1 MGHDK, CDR2 SYGVNS. With 4 bases removed from V and 9 bases from J, the gap between germline ends came to 13 bases. The CDR3 DNA reads TGTGCCAGCAGTGGGCTGGGGCGGGGTGAGCAGTTCTTC. It codes for CASSGLGRGEQFF. The full variable domain, in which reference TRBV25-1 and TRBJ2-1 provide the parts outside the CDR3, is EADIYQTPRYLVIGTGKKITLECSQTMGHDKMYWYQQDPGMELHLIHYSYGVNSTEKGDLSSESTVSRIRTEHFPLTLESARPSHTSQYLCASSGLGRGEQFFGPGTRLTVL.

The rearrangement links TRBV7-9 to TRBJ1-2, with D hard to call. This CDR3 is built from 14 residues. Germline V gives CDR1 SEHNR, CDR2 FQNEAQ (reference sequence). The V end was cut by 0 bases, the J end by 5 bases, with 10 bases between. CDR3 amino acids: CASSLARAGYGYTF. In nucleotides, the CDR3 is TGTGCCAGCAGCTTAGCGAGGGCGGGTTATGGCTACACCTTC.

The rearrangement joins TRBV29-1 to TRBJ2-5, with 8 bases aligning to TRBD2. Trimming took 6 bases from V and 5 from J; bases not matched to a gene: 8. This CDR3 spans 13 amino acids. Germline loops: CDR1 SQVTM, CDR2 ANQGSEA. CDR3 nucleotide sequence: TGCAGCGTGGTTGGACTAGCCTGGGAGACCCAGTACTTC. Its translation is CSVVGLAWETQYF.

V gene TRBV5-1 combines with J gene TRBJ1-1, with 9 bases lining up with TRBD1. This CDR3 region has 14 residues. The J segment lost 11 bases and the V segment lost 1 base, leaving 9 bases of the junction unmatched. CDR1 SGHRS and CDR2 YFSETQ come from the germline V gene. CDR3 residues: CASSLYYPGTGAFF. CDR3 DNA: TGCGCCAGCAGCTTGTACTACCCCGGGACAGGGGCTTTCTTT.

This sequence joins TRBV5-1 and TRBJ2-5, with D perhaps TRBD2 (6 bases). Germline lookup yields CDR1 SGHRS and CDR2 YFSETQ. V was shortened by 1 base and J by 5 bases, with 18 bases between the two germline ends. The CDR3 runs 16 residues. The CDR3 DNA is TGCGCCAGCAGCTTGTCGGACGGGAGACCTCACGAGACCCAGTACTTC. Translation: CASSLSDGRPHETQYF.

The chain recombines TRBV7-2 with TRBJ2-1, with D tentatively TRBD1 (6 bases). CDR3 length: 14 amino acids. The V gene lost 5 bases and the J gene lost 5 bases, with 13 bases spanning the gap. In germline, CDR1 is SGHTA, CDR2 FQGNSA. CDR3 coding DNA: TGTGCCAGCAGCCCTAGACAGGTTAACAATGAGCAGTTCTTC. Translated, it gives CASSPRQVNNEQFF.

This chain connects TRBV5-1 to TRBJ2-2; tentatively, D is TRBD2 (6 bases). Between the trimmed V and J ends, which lost 0 bases and 1 base, there was a span of 7 bases. The CDR3 covers 15 residues. CDR1 and CDR2 from the germline V gene are SGHRS and YFSETQ. CDR3 amino acids: CASSLAAGNTGELFF. The CDR3 bases are TGCGCCAGCAGCTTGGCAGCGGGGAACACCGGGGAGCTGTTTTTT.

This sequence joins TRBV5-1 and TRBJ1-3, with D tentatively TRBD1 (5 bases). Germline assignment: CDR1 SGHRS and CDR2 YFSETQ. The V end lost 4 bases, the J end lost 4 bases, and 12 bases lay between the germline ends. CDR3 length: 14 residues. The CDR3, as DNA: TGCGCCAGCAGCCCTAGGACACTGGGAAACACCATATATTTT. Its translation is CASSPRTLGNTIYF.